What follows are 27 T cell receptor beta chains derived from one specimen sequenced in a study of cytomegalovirus exposure and HLA in healthy donors. The PCR employed 60 Vbeta primers together with 13 Jbeta primers. Assay used: immunoSEQ multiplex PCR; TCRdb lists only in-frame clones, some missing. The sample lists 90,000 to 100,000 clones; approximately 69% were seen once. The sequenced sample was PBMCs. These TCRs come from a boy aged 5-17 years in good health and CMV-seropositive.

This clone was picked up a small number of times. The chain has TRBV19 and TRBJ1-2; D is unclear. CDR1 is LNHDA and CDR2 is SQIVND in the germline V gene (reference sequence). This CDR3 has 14 amino acids. V lost 2 bases and J 4 bases, leaving 11 bases between the germline ends. CDR3 protein: CASSIPAGFYGYTF. As DNA, the CDR3 is TGTGCCAGTAGTATACCTGCGGGTTTCTATGGCTACACCTTC.

This chain connects TRBV7-3 to TRBJ1-2, with D possibly matching TRBD1 (5 bases). The CDR3 length is 14 residues. The germline gives CDR1 SGHTA, CDR2 FQGTGA. Trimming left V 5 bases short and J 7 bases short, with 17 bases between. Here the CDR3 DNA reads TGTGCCAGCAGCCCAAATTGGGGCAACGGTGGCTACACCTTC. It yields the protein CASSPNWGNGGYTF.

The table lists this clone with a count of one. In DNA, the CDR3 is TGCGCCAGCAGCTCGAGACAGGGGACTAACTATGGCTACACCTTC. Translating it yields CASSSRQGTNYGYTF. V and J are TRBV5-1 and TRBJ1-2; 8 bases are a match to TRBD1. The germline V gene encodes CDR1 SGHRS and CDR2 YFSETQ. The V segment lost 3 bases and the J segment 0 bases; nucleotides outside the gene matches: 4. This CDR3 region has 15 residues.

The CDR3 coding sequence is TGTGCCAGCATCCCGAGTTCCCCGACCTACGAGCAGTACTTC. Translated, it gives CASIPSSPTYEQYF. The V gene is TRBV6-1, the J gene TRBJ2-7; D gene unclear. CDR1 and CDR2 (germline): MNHNS, SASEGT. Deletions cut 7 bases from V and 2 bases from J, with 15 bases between. The CDR3 is 14 amino acids.

The sample holds a few counts of this clone. The chain combines TRBV5-4 with TRBJ1-2, with D unclear. Germline loops: CDR1 SGHNT, CDR2 YYREEE (reference sequence). V lost 1 base and J lost 2, with 9 bases in between. This CDR3 is built from 14 residues. The CDR3 loop is CASSLTELNYGYTF. In DNA, the CDR3 is TGTGCCAGCAGCTTGACAGAGCTCAACTATGGCTACACCTTC.

This sequence joins TRBV18 and TRBJ1-3; 7 nucleotides agree with TRBD1. CDR3 length: 15 amino acids. The V gene end was trimmed by 2 bases and the J gene end by 2 bases; junction bases not matched to a gene: 3. CDR1 is KGHSH, CDR2 LQKENI, per germline. In nucleotides, the CDR3 is TGTGCCAGCTCACCAATCAGGGGGACTGGAAACACCATATATTTT. Translating gives CASSPIRGTGNTIYF.

V is TRBV27 and J is TRBJ1-6; no clear D gene. Trimming took 3 bases from V and 8 from J, leaving 11 bases between them. This CDR3 contains 14 residues. Germline lookup yields CDR1 MNHEY and CDR2 SMNVEV (reference sequence). The DNA of the CDR3 is TGTGCCAGCAGTTTGGCCGGGAGTCATTCACCCCTCCACTTT. It codes for CASSLAGSHSPLHF.

V and J are TRBV7-9 and TRBJ2-2; 9 nucleotides line up with TRBD2. J was trimmed by 4 bases and V by 3 bases; bases with no gene match: 3. The CDR3 sequence is 15 residues long. Germline CDR1 is SEHNR and CDR2 is FQNEAQ (reference sequence). As DNA, the CDR3 is TGTGCCAGCAGCTTGACTAGCGGAAGCACCGGGGAGCTGTTTTTT. Protein product: CASSLTSGSTGELFF.

The V gene is TRBV5-1, the J gene TRBJ2-1; D not certain. Germline V gene data show CDR1 as SGHRS and CDR2 as YFSETQ. Trimming left V 0 bases short and J 7 bases short, with 5 bases between. CDR3 length: 12 residues. The CDR3 here is CASSLGVNEQFF. The CDR3 bases are TGCGCCAGCAGCTTGGGAGTAAATGAGCAGTTCTTC. The full variable domain, with the rest looked up from reference TRBV5-1 and TRBJ2-1, is KAGVTQTPRYLIKTRGQQVTLSCSPISGHRSVSWYQQTPGQGLQFLFEYFSETQRNKGNFPGRFSGRQFSNSRSEMNVSTLELGDSALYLCASSLGVNEQFFGPGTRLTVL.

This clone was counted a few times. This chain uses TRBV29-1 with TRBJ1-4; the match to TRBD1 covers 9 bases. In germline, CDR1 is SQVTM, CDR2 ANQGSEA. The CDR3 contains 13 residues. Unmatched junction bases numbered 5, after V lost 6 bases and J lost 6 bases. CDR3 protein: CSVPGQGHEKLFF. DNA of the CDR3: TGCAGCGTACCGGGACAGGGCCATGAAAAACTGTTTTTT.

The chain uses TRBV4-1 and TRBJ1-1; TRBD1 matches 7 bases. Unmatched junction bases numbered 13, after V lost 2 bases and J lost 1 base. Germline V CDR1 and CDR2: MGHRA, YSYEKL. This CDR3 region has 18 residues. CDR3 sequence reads: CASSQPLMGQTENTEAFF. The CDR3 bases are TGCGCCAGCAGCCAACCGCTCATGGGACAGACAGAGAACACTGAAGCTTTCTTT.

V gene TRBV7-9 combines with J gene TRBJ1-1; D is possibly TRBD1 (5 bases). Deletions cut 5 bases from V and 7 bases from J, with 14 bases between. The germline V gene encodes CDR1 SEHNR and CDR2 FQNEAQ (reference sequence). The CDR3 totals 13 residues. The CDR3 loop reads CASSPGDSYEAFF. CDR3 in DNA: TGTGCCAGCAGCCCAGGAGACAGTTATGAAGCTTTCTTT.

This chain joins TRBV5-4 and TRBJ1-1, with TRBD1 identical over 7 bases. This CDR3 is 14 amino acids long. The germline V gene has CDR1 SGHNT and CDR2 YYREEE (reference sequence). Trimming removed 4 bases from V and 1 base from J; junction bases left unmatched: 4. As DNA, the CDR3 is TGTGCCAGCAGCGACTGGACAGGGAACACTGAAGCTTTCTTT. This sequence encodes CASSDWTGNTEAFF.

The CDR3 coding sequence is TGTGCCAGCTCACCAAGGAGACAGGTAGCAGATACGCAGTATTTT. Translated, it gives CASSPRRQVADTQYF. The V call is TRBV18, the J call TRBJ2-3, with D tentatively TRBD1 (6 bases). Germline V gene lookup returns CDR1 KGHSH and CDR2 LQKENI. The length of the CDR3 is 15 residues. Trimming left V 2 bases short and J 4 bases short, with 13 bases between.

This clone has at least ten counts. The chain combines TRBV19 with TRBJ2-3; D is unresolved. This CDR3 contains 13 residues. The V end lost 8 bases, the J end lost 3 bases, and 12 bases lay between the germline ends. Germline CDR1 LNHDA, CDR2 SQIVND (reference sequence). The CDR3 DNA sequence: TGTGCCAGTGCGCCGGGTAGGACAGATACGCAGTATTTT. This sequence encodes CASAPGRTDTQYF.

This clone has just a few counts. The rearrangement joins TRBV20-1 to TRBJ1-2; 11 bases are shared with TRBD1. CDR3 length equals 11 residues. Looked up from germline, CDR1 is DFQATT and CDR2 is SNEGSKA (reference sequence). The CDR3 coding sequence is TGCGGGGGGACAGGGGGATATGGCTACACCTTC. Its protein product is CGGTGGYGYTF.

The genes are TRBV28 and TRBJ1-2; 7 bases match TRBD1. The CDR3 spans 16 residues. V shed 7 bases, J shed 2 bases, and the junction held 13 bases outside the gene matches. Looked up from germline, CDR1 is MDHEN and CDR2 is SYDVKM. This CDR3 reads CASKTTGQRTNYGYTF. In DNA form, the CDR3 reads TGTGCCAGCAAGACCACGGGACAGCGAACAAACTATGGCTACACCTTC.

The V call is TRBV5-6, the J call TRBJ1-4, with D tentatively TRBD1 (5 bases). The CDR3 consists of 14 residues. Trimming pared 4 bases from V and 0 bases from J, leaving 7 bases between. Germline CDR1 reads SGHDT; CDR2 reads YYEEEE. The chain's CDR3 is CASSLQATNEKLFF. Written as DNA, the CDR3 is TGTGCCAGCAGCCTACAGGCAACTAATGAAAAACTGTTTTTT.

This clone has only a few counts. The V gene is TRBV6-1, the J gene TRBJ2-7, with TRBD1 matching 8 bases. The CDR3 has 14 amino acids. Germline V gene sequence: CDR1 MNHNS, CDR2 SASEGT. J was trimmed by 0 bases and V by 10 bases; bases with no gene match: 8. The CDR3 region has the DNA TGTGCCAACGCGGACAGGGTGAACTCCTACGAGCAGTACTTC. Its protein product is CANADRVNSYEQYF.

A few counts support this clone. This sequence joins TRBV7-8 and TRBJ1-2, with TRBD1 matching 8 bases. The V segment lost 5 bases and the J segment 3 bases; nucleotides outside the gene matches: 2. The CDR3 spans 13 residues. The germline V gene encodes CDR1 SGHVS and CDR2 FQNEAQ. The CDR3 DNA reads as TGTGCCAGCAGCCCACAGGGGGACTATGGCTACACCTTC. It is translated as CASSPQGDYGYTF.

The genes are TRBV30 and TRBJ2-5; 7 bases fit TRBD1. The end of the DNA is better explained by TRBJ2-7, so the J call may be wrong. The CDR3 loop spans 13 amino acids. CDR1 GTSNPN and CDR2 SVGIG come from the germline V gene (reference sequence). The CDR3 bases are TGTGCCTGTTCGGGACAGTTAAGTTCCGAGCAGTACTTC. As protein: CACSGQLSSEQYF.

J is TRBJ2-7 and V is TRBV2; D unclear. This CDR3 is 15 amino acids long. Deletions cut 1 base from V and 0 bases from J, with 10 bases between. The V gene's germline CDR1 is SNHLY and CDR2 FYNNEI. CDR3 in DNA: TGTGCCAGCAGTGAAGATTCTGCTAGCTCCTACGAGCAGTACTTC. As protein: CASSEDSASSYEQYF.

The rearrangement joins TRBV9 to TRBJ2-2, with D possibly being TRBD2 (5 bases). The V and J ends lost 0 bases and 5 bases respectively, with 11 bases between them. Germline V lookup: CDR1 SGDLS, CDR2 YYNGEE. CDR3 length: 15 residues. Here the CDR3 DNA reads TGTGCCAGCAGCGTAGATCCAAGGAGGACCGGGGAGCTGTTTTTT. It specifies CASSVDPRRTGELFF.

The chain is built from TRBV10-3 and TRBJ1-5; 8 bases map to TRBD1. Germline assignment: CDR1 ENHRY and CDR2 SYGVKD. This CDR3 has 17 residues. Losses at the gene ends were 6 bases for V and 2 bases for J; bases not matched to a gene: 12. DNA for the CDR3: TGTGCCATCAGCCAGGACAGGGTGGGAGGTGGCAATCAGCCCCAGCATTTT. Translated: CAISQDRVGGGNQPQHF.

This clone was counted a few times. The chain links TRBV29-1 to TRBJ1-2; weak D call: TRBD1 (5 bases). The CDR3 covers 14 residues. V lost 0 bases, J lost 4 bases, and 12 bases lay in between. Germline CDR1 SQVTM, CDR2 ANQGSEA. The chain's CDR3 is CSVEETDSPYGYTF. The DNA for the CDR3 is TGCAGCGTTGAAGAAACCGACAGTCCCTATGGCTACACCTTC.

A note on this clone: Relative to the germline gene, one junction end is altered; a read error may explain this. This chain connects TRBV6-5 to TRBJ1-2; 8 bases line up with TRBD1. In germline, CDR1 is MNHEY, CDR2 SVGAGI. CDR3 length: 14 amino acids. For the CDR3, the DNA is TGTGCCAGCAGCCCCGGACAGGGAAGGTATGGCTACCCCTTC. Translated, it gives CASSPGQGRYGYPF.

The rearrangement joins TRBV6-5 to TRBJ2-7; 8 nucleotides match TRBD1. The CDR3 runs 16 residues. V lost 0 bases to trimming and J lost 4 bases; unmatched junction nucleotides: 8. Germline V gene sequence: CDR1 MNHEY, CDR2 SVGAGI. The CDR3 DNA sequence: TGTGCCAGCAGTTACTCACCCGGGACAGGTTTTTACGAGCAGTACTTC. Translating it yields CASSYSPGTGFYEQYF.